Below are 27 T cell receptor beta chains sequenced from a single sample in a study of blood T cell repertoires in COVID-19. Sequenced by immunoSEQ multiplex PCR; TCRdb stores in-frame clones only, minus some. The sample consists of under 350,000 clones, roughly 85% of them appearing once. Sequencing was carried out using peripheral blood. These receptor sequences come from a woman aged 70-85 years with acute or convalescent COVID-19.

About this clone itself: The sample carries other DNA sequences with the same CDR3. The chain carries TRBV3-1 (or the pseudogene TRBV3-2) and TRBJ1-1, with D maybe TRBD1 (5 bases). Germline lookup yields CDR1 LGHDT and CDR2 YNNKEL (reference sequence). V was shortened by 3 bases and J by 1 base, with 9 bases between the two germline ends. This CDR3 has 14 amino acids. The CDR3 DNA reads TGTGCCAGCAGCCAGGAAGACAGGAACACTGAAGCTTTCTTT. Amino acid sequence: CASSQEDRNTEAFF.

V is TRBV6-5 and J is TRBJ2-5; the match to TRBD1 covers 7 bases. CDR1 and CDR2 (germline): MNHEY, SVGAGI. The CDR3 is 15 amino acids. V shed 6 bases, J shed 5 bases, and the junction held 12 bases outside the gene matches. DNA for the CDR3: TGTGCCAGCAGGGCAGACAGGGTATTAGGGGAGACCCAGTACTTC. Amino acids: CASRADRVLGETQYF.

The gene calls are TRBV6-1 and TRBJ2-4; TRBD2 agrees at 7 bases. J lost 9 bases, V lost 3 bases, and 5 bases had no gene match. CDR1 and CDR2 (germline): MNHNS, SASEGT. This CDR3 region has 13 residues. For the CDR3, the DNA is TGTGCCAGCAGTGAGCGGGGGACGGGCATTCAGTACTTC. Its translation: CASSERGTGIQYF.

This chain links TRBV18 with TRBJ1-5; D gene uncertain. CDR3 length equals 14 residues. In germline, CDR1 is KGHSH, CDR2 LQKENI. V lost 2 bases and J lost 7, with 12 bases in between. This CDR3 reads CASSPEGLGQPQHF. CDR3 nucleotides: TGTGCCAGCTCACCAGAGGGCTTGGGGCAGCCCCAGCATTTT.

The CDR3: CASSSGQGGADTQYF. Here the CDR3 DNA reads TGTGCCAGCAGCTCCGGACAGGGAGGCGCAGATACGCAGTATTTT. This sequence joins TRBV5-4 and TRBJ2-3; 8 nucleotides line up with TRBD1. Germline CDR1 and CDR2: SGHNT and YYREEE (reference sequence). This CDR3 region has 15 residues. The ends lost 3 bases at V and 4 bases at J; junction bases unmatched: 7. Drawing the rest from reference TRBV5-4 and TRBJ2-3, the complete variable domain is ETGVTQSPTHLIKTRGQQVTLRCSSQSGHNTVSWYQQALGQGPQFIFQYYREEENGRGNFPPRFSGLQFPNYSSELNVNALELDDSALYLCASSSGQGGADTQYFGPGTRLTVL.

The chain is built from TRBV6-1 and TRBJ1-5, with a tentative D call TRBD1 (5 bases). CDR3 length equals 15 residues. V dropped 0 bases and J dropped 2 bases, with 8 bases sitting between them. Germline values: CDR1 MNHNS, CDR2 SASEGT. CDR3 amino acids: CASSEASRGNQPQHF. CDR3 DNA sequence: TGTGCCAGCAGTGAAGCGTCCAGGGGCAATCAGCCCCAGCATTTT.

The V gene is TRBV7-8, the J gene TRBJ2-2; maybe TRBD1 (6 bases). V was pared by 3 bases and J by 0 bases, with 14 bases between. The CDR3 covers 17 residues. The germline gives CDR1 SGHVS, CDR2 FQNEAQ. The DNA for the CDR3 is TGTGCCAGCAGCTTCCCAGGGGCTAACGCGAACACCGGGGAGCTGTTTTTT. Encoded protein: CASSFPGANANTGELFF.

This chain connects TRBV5-6 to TRBJ2-7, with a possible D match to TRBD2 (6 bases). Germline V CDR1 and CDR2: SGHDT, YYEEEE. V gave up 3 bases and J gave up 3 bases, with 13 bases separating them. The CDR3 extends over 14 amino acids. The CDR3 sequence: CASSWALGSYEQYF. The CDR3 DNA sequence: TGTGCCAGCAGCTGGGCACTCGGGAGCTACGAGCAGTACTTC.

This chain joins TRBV6-6 and TRBJ1-2; D gene ambiguous. V lost 4 bases and J lost 6, with 12 bases in between. This CDR3 contains 13 residues. The germline CDR1 and CDR2 sequences are MNHNY and SVGAGI (reference sequence). CDR3 sequence: CASSFSLSDGYTF. CDR3 nucleotides: TGTGCCAGCAGTTTCTCTCTATCCGATGGCTACACCTTC.

On this clone itself: Other DNA sequences in this specimen translate into the identical CDR3. V is TRBV5-1 and J is TRBJ1-5, with a weak D call TRBD1 (6 bases). CDR3 size: 14 residues. The V and J ends lost 0 bases and 4 bases respectively, with 8 bases between them. Germline V lookup: CDR1 SGHRS, CDR2 YFSETQ. CDR3 in amino acids: CASSLETGNQPQHF. In nucleotides, the CDR3 is TGCGCCAGCAGCTTGGAAACAGGGAATCAGCCCCAGCATTTT.

This chain uses TRBV15 with TRBJ1-1; TRBD1 agrees at 7 bases. The germline V gene encodes CDR1 LNHNV and CDR2 YYDKDF (reference sequence). Losses at the gene ends were 3 bases for V and 8 bases for J; bases not matched to a gene: 6. The CDR3 is 13 amino acids. CDR3 bases: TGTGCCACCAGCAGGATACAGGGGAAGGAAGCTTTCTTT. Amino acids: CATSRIQGKEAFF.

J is TRBJ1-2 and V is TRBV18, with D unclear. Germline V gene data show CDR1 as KGHSH and CDR2 as LQKENI. The V and J ends lost 3 bases and 6 bases respectively, with 11 bases between them. CDR3 length equals 13 residues. CDR3 nucleotides: TGTGCCAGCTCACCCGCCCCCCGGGATGGCTACACCTTC. Encoded protein: CASSPAPRDGYTF.

This clone was observed at least ten times. This chain uses TRBV5-4 with TRBJ1-2; 8 bases match TRBD1. There are 14 residues in the CDR3. Germline CDR1 and CDR2: SGHNT and YYREEE (reference sequence). After removal of 4 bases from V and 3 bases from J, the junction contained 5 bases not matched to a gene. The CDR3 loop reads CASSIPTGDYGYTF. CDR3 sequence (DNA): TGTGCCAGCAGCATACCGACAGGGGACTATGGCTACACCTTC.

Of note for this clone: The sample contains more than one DNA sequence encoding this CDR3. This CDR3 reads CASSYPGADTQYF. The CDR3 coding sequence is TGTGCCAGCAGTTATCCGGGTGCCGATACGCAGTATTTT. The chain carries TRBV6-6 and TRBJ2-3, with D uncertain. The V end was cut by 3 bases, the J end by 6 bases, with 10 bases between. CDR3 length equals 13 residues. CDR1 is MNHNY and CDR2 is SVGAGI in the germline V gene (reference sequence).

The V gene is TRBV2, the J gene TRBJ1-2, with D unresolved. Looked up from germline, CDR1 is SNHLY and CDR2 is FYNNEI. There are 11 residues in the CDR3. V dropped 9 bases and J dropped 5 bases, with 10 bases sitting between them. In DNA form, the CDR3 reads TGTGCCAGTTATGGGCTGTATGGCTACACCTTC. It yields the protein CASYGLYGYTF.

The chain employs TRBV5-1 and TRBJ2-6, with 7 bases matching TRBD2. The CDR3 is 16 amino acids. Germline V lookup: CDR1 SGHRS, CDR2 YFSETQ. Losses at the gene ends were 1 base for V and 0 bases for J; bases not matched to a gene: 1. This CDR3 reads CASSLRTSSGANVLTF. The CDR3 DNA reads TGCGCCAGCAGCTTGAGGACTAGCTCTGGGGCCAACGTCCTGACTTTC.

This chain connects TRBV5-1 to TRBJ1-6; D possibly corresponds to TRBD1 (5 bases). CDR1 and CDR2 from the germline V gene are SGHRS and YFSETQ. The CDR3 consists of 14 residues. V was pared by 1 base and J by 7 bases, with 9 bases between. The CDR3 protein is CASSLSGGNSPLHF. The CDR3 nucleotides read TGCGCCAGCAGCTTGTCGGGGGGGAATTCACCCCTCCACTTT. Full variable domain (outside the CDR3, taken from reference TRBV5-1 and TRBJ1-6): KAGVTQTPRYLIKTRGQQVTLSCSPISGHRSVSWYQQTPGQGLQFLFEYFSETQRNKGNFPGRFSGRQFSNSRSEMNVSTLELGDSALYLCASSLSGGNSPLHFGNGTRLTVT.

The CDR3 is CASAAKEETQYF. For the CDR3, the DNA is TGTGCCAGCGCAGCGAAAGAAGAGACCCAGTACTTC. The chain has TRBV6-6 and TRBJ2-5; D is undetermined. The CDR3 consists of 12 residues. Germline V gene data show CDR1 as MNHNY and CDR2 as SVGAGI (reference sequence). The germline V and J ends were trimmed by 8 bases and 3 bases, with 10 bases remaining between them.

The genes are TRBV11-2 and TRBJ1-4; tentative D call: TRBD1 (5 bases). In germline, CDR1 is SGHAT, CDR2 FQNNGV. The CDR3 is made up of 18 amino acids. Trimming shortened V by 2 bases and J by 4 bases, and 20 bases separated the two germline ends. As DNA, the CDR3 is TGTGCCAGCAGCTTAACCTCCGACAGCAAAGGCCATAATGAAAAACTGTTTTTT. Translation: CASSLTSDSKGHNEKLFF. Complete variable domain (other parts from reference TRBV11-2 and TRBJ1-4): EAGVAQSPRYKIIEKRQSVAFWCNPISGHATLYWYQQILGQGPKLLIQFQNNGVVDDSQLPKDRFSAERLKGVDSTLKIQPAKLEDSAVYLCASSLTSDSKGHNEKLFFGSGTQLSVL.

DNA for the CDR3: TGCGCCAGCAGCTCCCCCGGGACAGGGGGATCTGAAGGTGGCTACACCTTC. It codes for CASSSPGTGGSEGGYTF. This rearrangement joins TRBV5-1 to TRBJ1-2, with 11 positions matching TRBD1. From germline, CDR1 is SGHRS and CDR2 YFSETQ. The CDR3 covers 17 residues. Trimming at V came to 3 bases and at J to 7 bases, leaving 14 bases not matched to a gene.

The genes are TRBV29-1 and TRBJ2-1, with D perhaps TRBD1 (6 bases). V lost 6 bases and J lost 7, with 16 bases in between. Germline V gene sequence: CDR1 SQVTM, CDR2 ANQGSEA. The CDR3 extends over 13 amino acids. CDR3 sequence: CSVGGQYRNEQFF. The CDR3 coding sequence is TGCAGCGTGGGTGGACAGTACCGTAATGAGCAGTTCTTC.

J is TRBJ1-1 and V is TRBV7-3; the D is unclear. Trimming cost V 3 bases and J 1 base, with 9 bases left between them. CDR3 length: 14 residues. The V gene's germline CDR1 is SGHTA and CDR2 FQGTGA. Written as DNA, the CDR3 is TGTGCCAGCAGCTTTACCACGGGGAACACTGAAGCTTTCTTT. Translated, it gives CASSFTTGNTEAFF.

J is TRBJ1-1 and V is TRBV10-1, with D perhaps TRBD1 (5 bases). The germline V gene encodes CDR1 WNHNN and CDR2 SYGVQD (reference sequence). V lost 3 bases and J lost 3, with 8 bases in between. The CDR3 has 13 residues. CDR3 nucleotides: TGCGCCAGCAGTGAACGGGGGGACACTGAAGCTTTCTTT. Protein: CASSERGDTEAFF.

The V gene is TRBV2, the J gene TRBJ2-5, with D possibly TRBD2 on 6 matching bases. Germline loops: CDR1 SNHLY, CDR2 FYNNEI. V gave up 1 base and J gave up 5 bases, with 8 bases separating them. The CDR3 covers 13 residues. The CDR3 DNA is TGTGCCAGCAGTGAAGGACTAGATGAGACCCAGTACTTC. Translation: CASSEGLDETQYF.

Regarding this clone: The sample has other DNA sequences that encode this CDR3 too. The chain combines TRBV19 with TRBJ1-2, with D possibly TRBD1 on 6 matching bases. The CDR3 covers 13 residues. The ends were cut back, 5 bases at V and 2 bases at J, with 9 bases in the middle. Per the germline V gene, CDR1 is LNHDA and CDR2 is SQIVND (reference sequence). CDR3 protein: CASSRTGNYGYTF. The DNA of the CDR3 is TGTGCCAGTAGTCGTACAGGGAACTATGGCTACACCTTC.

J is TRBJ2-2 and V is TRBV5-1, with 8 bases fitting TRBD1. There are 16 residues in the CDR3. V dropped 3 bases and J dropped 3; count of bases not matched to a gene: 7. Germline V gives CDR1 SGHRS, CDR2 YFSETQ. Here the CDR3 reads CASSYQGAQDTGELFF. DNA for the CDR3: TGCGCCAGCAGCTATCAGGGGGCGCAGGACACCGGGGAGCTGTTTTTT.

The gene calls are TRBV6-5 and TRBJ1-2; D may be TRBD1 (6 bases). This CDR3 contains 14 residues. In germline, CDR1 is MNHEY, CDR2 SVGAGI. V lost 8 bases and J 7 bases, leaving 20 bases between the germline ends. DNA of the CDR3: TGTGCCAGCGGTTTCCAGGGGTCCTTTTCTGGCTACACCTTC. Its translation: CASGFQGSFSGYTF.